This TCR beta chain appears in the sequencing data of a study of PD-L1 blockade in urothelial cancer. Study summary: The authors examined blood 3 weeks (second dose) and 6 weeks after treatment start.

Here immunoSEQ multiplex PCR was the method, and the copy in TCRdb shows in-frame clones only, minus some. The table shows about 120,000 clones, with around nine tenths occurring only once. Documented time point: peripheral blood 6 weeks after treatment start. Trimming at V came to 3 bases and at J to 8 bases, leaving 9 bases not matched to a gene. Per the germline V gene, CDR1 is LNHDA and CDR2 is SQIVND (reference sequence). The CDR3 has 15 residues. The gene calls are TRBV19 and TRBJ1-2; the match to TRBD1 covers 10 bases. This TCR came from a man aged 55-75 years with urothelial cancer. The sequenced sample was PBMCs, obtained around atezolizumab (anti-PD-L1) treatment. The CDR3 here is CASSILPRTGGGYTF. Here the CDR3 DNA reads TGTGCCAGTAGTATTCTCCCTAGGACAGGGGGAGGCTACACCTTC.